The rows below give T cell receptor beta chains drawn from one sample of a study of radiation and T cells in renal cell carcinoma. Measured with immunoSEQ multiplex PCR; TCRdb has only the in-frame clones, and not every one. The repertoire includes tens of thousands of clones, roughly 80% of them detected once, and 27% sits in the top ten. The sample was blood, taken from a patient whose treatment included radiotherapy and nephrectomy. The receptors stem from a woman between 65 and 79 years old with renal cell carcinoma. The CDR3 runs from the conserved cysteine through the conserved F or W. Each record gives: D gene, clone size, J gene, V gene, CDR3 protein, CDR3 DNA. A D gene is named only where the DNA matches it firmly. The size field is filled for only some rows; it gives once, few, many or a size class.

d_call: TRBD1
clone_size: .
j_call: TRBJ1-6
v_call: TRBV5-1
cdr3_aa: CASSLRTGGDSPLHF
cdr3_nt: TGCGCCAGCAGCTTACGGACAGGTGGAGATTCACCCCTCCACTTT

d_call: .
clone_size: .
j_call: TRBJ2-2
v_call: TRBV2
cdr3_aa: CASSALDPTGELFF
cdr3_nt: TGTGCCAGCAGTGCACTAGATCCAACCGGGGAGCTGTTTTTT

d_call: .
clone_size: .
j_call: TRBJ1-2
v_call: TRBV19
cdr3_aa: CASHAGAEDYGYTF
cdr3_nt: TGTGCCAGTCACGCAGGGGCGGAGGACTATGGCTACACCTTC

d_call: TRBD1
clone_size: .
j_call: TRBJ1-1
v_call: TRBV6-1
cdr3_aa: CASSVGQGWTEAFF
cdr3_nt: TGTGCCAGCAGTGTAGGACAGGGTTGGACTGAAGCTTTCTTT

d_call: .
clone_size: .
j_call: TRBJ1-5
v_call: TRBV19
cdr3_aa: CASSIWTDQPQHF
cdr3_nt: TGTGCCAGTAGTATTTGGACAGATCAGCCCCAGCATTTT

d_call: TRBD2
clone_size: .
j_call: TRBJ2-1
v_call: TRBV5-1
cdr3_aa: CASSLISGRVSSYNEQFF
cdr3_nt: TGCGCCAGCAGCTTGATTAGCGGGAGGGTGTCATCCTACAATGAGCAGTTCTTC

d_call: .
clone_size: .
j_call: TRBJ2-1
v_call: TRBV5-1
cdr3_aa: CASSLQGDYNEQFF
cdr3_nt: TGCGCCAGCAGCTTGCAGGGAGATTACAATGAGCAGTTCTTC

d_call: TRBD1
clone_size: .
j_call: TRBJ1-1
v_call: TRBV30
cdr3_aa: CAWSVRGRGWTEAFF
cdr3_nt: TGTGCCTGGAGTGTACGTGGCAGGGGGTGGACTGAAGCTTTCTTT

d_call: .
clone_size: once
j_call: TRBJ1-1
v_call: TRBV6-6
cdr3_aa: CASSPREFMNTEAFF
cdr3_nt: TGTGCCAGCAGTCCCCGGGAGTTCATGAACACTGAAGCTTTCTTT

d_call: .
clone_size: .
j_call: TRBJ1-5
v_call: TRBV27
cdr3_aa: CASIIYCSDSNQPQHF
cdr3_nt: TGTGCCAGCATTATTTATTGTTCAGATAGCAATCAGCCCCAGCATTTT

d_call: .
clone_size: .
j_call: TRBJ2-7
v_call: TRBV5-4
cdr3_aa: CASSQDRAYEQYF
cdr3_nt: TGTGCCAGCAGCCAAGATAGGGCCTACGAGCAGTACTTC

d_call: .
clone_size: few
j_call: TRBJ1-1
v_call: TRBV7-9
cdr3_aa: CASRSGGGWPEAFF
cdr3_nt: TGTGCCAGCAGATCCGGGGGCGGTTGGCCTGAAGCTTTCTTT

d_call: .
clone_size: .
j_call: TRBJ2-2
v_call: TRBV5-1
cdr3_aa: CASSFGPPGGELFF
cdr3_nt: TGCGCCAGCAGCTTTGGACCCCCTGGGGGGGAGCTGTTTTTT

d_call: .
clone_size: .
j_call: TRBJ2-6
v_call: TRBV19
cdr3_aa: CASTPPGANVLTF
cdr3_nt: TGTGCCAGTACCCCCCCGGGGGCCAACGTCCTGACTTTC

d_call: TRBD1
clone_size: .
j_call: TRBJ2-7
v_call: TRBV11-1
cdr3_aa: CASSLDGTGGAPLDAEQYF
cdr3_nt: TGTGCCAGCAGCTTAGATGGGACAGGGGGCGCACCGTTAGATGCCGAGCAGTACTTC